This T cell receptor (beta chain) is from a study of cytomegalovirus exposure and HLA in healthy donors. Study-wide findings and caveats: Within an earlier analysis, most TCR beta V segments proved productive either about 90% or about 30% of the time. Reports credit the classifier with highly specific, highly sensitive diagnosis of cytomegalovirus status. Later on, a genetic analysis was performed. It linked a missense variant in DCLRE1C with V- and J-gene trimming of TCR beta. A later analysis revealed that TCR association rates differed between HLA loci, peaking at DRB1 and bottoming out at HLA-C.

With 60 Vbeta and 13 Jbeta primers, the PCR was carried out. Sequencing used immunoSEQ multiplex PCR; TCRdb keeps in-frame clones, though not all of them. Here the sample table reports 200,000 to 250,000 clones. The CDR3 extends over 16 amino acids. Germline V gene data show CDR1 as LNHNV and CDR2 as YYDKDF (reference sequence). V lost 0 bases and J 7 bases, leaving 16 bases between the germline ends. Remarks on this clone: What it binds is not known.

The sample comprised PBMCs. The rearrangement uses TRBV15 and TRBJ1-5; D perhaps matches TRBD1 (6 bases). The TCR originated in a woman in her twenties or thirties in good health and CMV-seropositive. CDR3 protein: CATSRDLPGGGQPQHF. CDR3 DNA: TGTGCCACCAGCAGAGATCTACCGGGGGGCGGACAGCCCCAGCATTTT.